The clone carrying this T cell receptor (beta chain) was seen only once. Its antigen is unidentified. CD8 memory merged CD45RO+ with CCR7-negative CD45RA+ TemRA cells. Deep level was the assay's run setting. Per the original methods: There were no quality scores in the junction-only immunoSEQ sequences, so filtering differed. Method: immunoSEQ multiplex PCR; TCRdb's copy keeps in-frame clones and lacks some. V and J calls and clone size are those listed in that table; D and trimming were worked out from the DNA. The sample consists of fewer than 850,000 clones, roughly 88% of them appearing once. CDR1 MNHEY and CDR2 SVGAGI come from the germline V gene. The CDR3 length is 12 residues. J gave up 7 bases and V 6 bases, and 3 bases lay outside the gene matches. These data belong to a study of shared clonotypes between healthy human individuals. Regarding the study as a whole: Represented genetic and exposure-history diversity was restricted by having few donors.

The source is a man younger than 35 in good health. Some clones in this sample may be carry-over from other donors' samples. J is TRBJ1-2 and V is TRBV6-5; TRBD1 agrees at 9 bases. The sequencing input was memory CD8+ T cells from PBMCs. As to subset: CD45RO+ cells pooled with CCR7-negative TemRA cells. CDR3 nucleotide sequence: TGTGCCAGCAGACAGGGGGCTAGTGGCTACACCTTC. Translated, it gives CASRQGASGYTF.